This record covers a single T cell receptor (beta chain). The data belong to a study of blood T cell repertoires in COVID-19. Background on the study: Collection of acute and convalescent COVID-19 samples took place in the United States, Italy and Spain. T cells, B-cell-depleted T cells, or PBMCs supplied cDNA or gDNA.

TCRdb's table, derived via immunoSEQ multiplex PCR, lists solely in-frame clones and lacks some. The sample comprises around 170,000 clones, more than 75% of which are singletons, and approximately 0.62% rests with the top ten. In germline, CDR1 is WSHSY, CDR2 SAAADI. The CDR3 has 12 residues. Between the trimmed V and J ends, which lost 2 bases and 12 bases, there was a span of 11 bases. Sequenced material: peripheral blood. The sequence was collected from a man in his 60s with COVID-19, enrolled during active disease. The genes are TRBV10-2 and TRBJ2-1, with D perhaps matching TRBD1 (5 bases). The CDR3 coding sequence is TGCGCCAGCAGTGAGATTGGAGACAGGCAGTTCTTC. Its protein product is CASSEIGDRQFF.